Listed here are 29 T cell receptor beta chains from one sample, sequenced in a study of identical twins. In TCRdb, the 5' RACE reads were re-called with MiXCR into one record per CDR3 protein. The sample lists approximately 600,000 distinct CDR3 sequences, roughly 7.1% occurring once. This sample also appeared in a second study, on yellow fever vaccine responses in identical twins.

The specimen was PBMCs. The origin of the receptors is a woman aged 18-29 years in good health.

This clonotype has more than one count but fewer than ten. CDR3 coding DNA: TGTGCCAGCGGAGGCCGACAAGCCACAGATACGCAGTATTTT. Translating it yields CASGGRQATDTQYF. The rearrangement links TRBV2 to TRBJ2-3; possible D gene TRBD2, 5 bases. The CDR3 loop spans 14 amino acids. Germline CDR1 reads SNHLY; CDR2 reads FYNNEI. V was cut by 8 bases and J by 2 bases, with 14 bases left in between.

This clonotype was picked up many times. This sequence joins TRBV12-3 or TRBV12-4 and TRBJ1-2; D gene uncertain. The CDR3 consists of 13 residues. V was clipped by 3 bases and J by 4 bases, with 9 bases between them. The CDR3 DNA sequence: TGTGCCAGCAGTTTTGGCAGTATCTATGGCTACACCTTC. Residues: CASSFGSIYGYTF.

The sample holds one count of this clonotype. It is likely a read error, because the conserved phenylalanine at the end of the CDR3 is missing. V usage is TRBV11-1 and J usage is TRBJ2-3; 7 bases align to TRBD2. Germline CDR1 is SGHAT and CDR2 is FQDESV (reference sequence). The V gene end was trimmed by 0 bases and the J gene end by 0 bases; junction bases not matched to a gene: 9. This CDR3 comprises 18 residues. The CDR3: CASSLAEGLAESTDTQYS. The CDR3 coding sequence is TGTGCCAGCAGCTTAGCTGAGGGCCTAGCGGAAAGCACAGATACGCAGTATTCT.

The chain carries TRBV28 and TRBJ2-7; possibly TRBD2 for D (6 bases). Germline V gene data show CDR1 as MDHEN and CDR2 as SYDVKM. V was trimmed by 5 bases and J by 7 bases, leaving 18 bases between them. The CDR3 loop spans 14 amino acids. The CDR3 is CASSRRGSGGEQYV. The CDR3, as DNA: TGTGCCAGCAGTAGGCGCGGGTCTGGGGGGGAGCAGTACGTC.

This clonotype came up many times. This rearrangement joins TRBV12-3 or TRBV12-4 to TRBJ2-2; D not certain. The V and J ends lost 6 bases and 6 bases respectively, with 5 bases between them. This CDR3 is built from 11 residues. CDR3 in amino acids: CASSLPGELFF. CDR3 bases: TGTGCCAGCAGCTTGCCCGGGGAGCTGTTTTTT.

This rearrangement joins TRBV3-1 to TRBJ2-7; 14 bases match TRBD2. The length of the CDR3 is 15 residues. V shed 11 bases and J 0 bases; nucleotides not matched to a gene: 6. Germline CDR1 and CDR2: LGHDT and YNNKEL (reference sequence). The CDR3 region has the DNA TGTGCCTCGGGACTAGCGGGAGCTAGCTCCTACGAGCAGTACTTC. The encoded protein is CASGLAGASSYEQYF.

This clonotype was seen at least ten times. This chain connects TRBV5-1 to TRBJ2-2; D call uncertain. CDR1 and CDR2 from the germline V gene are SGHRS and YFSETQ. V was pared by 4 bases and J by 6 bases, with 13 bases between. This CDR3 has 14 amino acids. The CDR3 loop is CASSPSSSPGELFF. The DNA of the CDR3 is TGCGCCAGCAGCCCTAGTTCCTCCCCCGGGGAGCTGTTTTTT.

This clonotype was picked up a small number of times. The chain links TRBV15 to TRBJ1-2; D remains unclear. This CDR3 is built from 13 residues. Germline V gene lookup returns CDR1 LNHNV and CDR2 YYDKDF (reference sequence). Trimming took off 1 base at V and 6 bases at J, with 9 bases between the two ends. Written as DNA, the CDR3 is TGTGCCACCAGCAGAGGTCCTCGAAATGGCTACACCTTC. Translating gives CATSRGPRNGYTF.

The sample holds many counts of this clonotype. This sequence joins TRBV5-1 and TRBJ1-5, with D perhaps matching TRBD1 (6 bases). The CDR3 is 15 residues long. V was shortened by 2 bases and J by 3 bases, with 12 bases between the two germline ends. Germline V CDR1 and CDR2: SGHRS, YFSETQ. The CDR3 here is CASSLAGAPNQPQHF. The CDR3 DNA follows: TGCGCCAGCAGCTTAGCAGGGGCGCCCAATCAGCCCCAGCATTTT.

This clonotype appeared many times. The rearrangement joins TRBV29-1 to TRBJ1-4; D unclear. Per germline, CDR1 SQVTM and CDR2 ANQGSEA. Trimming pared 4 bases from V and 8 bases from J, leaving 11 bases between. The CDR3 is 12 amino acids. CDR3 coding DNA: TGCAGCGTTGGCCAGTTCAACGAAAAACTGTTTTTT. Amino acid sequence: CSVGQFNEKLFF. The full variable domain, with the rest looked up from reference TRBV29-1 and TRBJ1-4, is SAVISQKPSRDICQRGTSLTIQCQVDSQVTMMFWYRQQPGQSLTLIATANQGSEATYESGFVIDKFPISRPNLTFSTLTVSNMSPEDSSIYLCSVGQFNEKLFFGSGTQLSVL.

This clonotype was counted only a few times. The chain recombines TRBV7-8 with TRBJ2-7; 7 bases map to TRBD2. CDR3 size: 14 residues. V lost 5 bases and J lost 1; bases outside the gene matches: 5. CDR1 and CDR2 (germline): SGHVS, FQNEAQ. The CDR3 protein is CASSAGTTSYEQYF. CDR3 nucleotides: TGTGCCAGCAGCGCCGGGACTACTTCCTACGAGCAGTACTTC.

This clonotype was recorded at least ten times. The chain couples TRBV20-1 to TRBJ2-2, with D possibly being TRBD1 (6 bases). Trimming left V 1 base short and J 4 bases short, with 10 bases between. CDR1 and CDR2 from the germline V gene are DFQATT and SNEGSKA (reference sequence). This CDR3 spans 14 amino acids. CDR3 DNA sequence: TGCAGTGCTAGAGCCGGGACATCCACCGGGGAGCTGTTTTTT. Its protein is CSARAGTSTGELFF.

This clonotype was detected a few times. This chain's CDR3 is CASGRLAGGPGTGELFF. In nucleotides, the CDR3 is TGTGCTAGTGGTCGACTAGCGGGAGGGCCGGGCACCGGGGAGCTGTTTTTT. This rearrangement joins TRBV12-5 to TRBJ2-2, with 14 positions matching TRBD2. V lost 5 bases, J lost 4 bases, and 6 bases stayed unmatched. Germline lookup yields CDR1 LGHNT and CDR2 FRNRAP. The CDR3 loop spans 17 amino acids.

The gene calls are TRBV29-1 and TRBJ2-1; 16 bases are a match to TRBD2. Germline V CDR1 and CDR2: SQVTM, ANQGSEA. The J segment lost 0 bases and the V segment lost 4 bases, leaving 12 bases of the junction unmatched. CDR3 size: 20 residues. This CDR3 is CSVVGTSGREMIPSYNEQFF. The CDR3 DNA reads TGCAGCGTTGTAGGGACTAGCGGGAGGGAAATGATTCCCTCCTACAATGAGCAGTTCTTC.

This clonotype has ten or more counts. This rearrangement joins TRBV12-3 or TRBV12-4 to TRBJ2-2; TRBD1 matches 9 bases. V was clipped by 6 bases and J by 7 bases; unmatched bases: 12. The CDR3 loop spans 16 amino acids. The CDR3 protein is CASSPTGQGLFGELFF. The DNA for the CDR3 is TGTGCCAGCAGCCCCACGGGACAGGGCTTGTTCGGGGAGCTGTTTTTT.

The chain links TRBV5-1 to TRBJ2-5; 7 bases map to TRBD1. V shed 5 bases, J shed 2 bases, and the junction held 9 bases outside the gene matches. CDR1 is SGHRS, CDR2 YFSETQ, per germline. This CDR3 has 15 residues. The DNA for the CDR3 is TGCGCCAGCAGGGGACAGTCCCGGCGACAAGAGACCCAGTACTTC. Translating gives CASRGQSRRQETQYF.

The chain couples TRBV6-4 to TRBJ2-5; D perhaps matches TRBD2 (6 bases). Between the trimmed V and J ends, which lost 5 bases and 1 base, there was a span of 8 bases. The length of the CDR3 is 13 residues. Per the germline V gene, CDR1 is MRHNA and CDR2 is SNTAGT. This chain's CDR3 is CASSRESQETQYF. The CDR3 DNA reads TGTGCCAGCAGTCGGGAGAGCCAAGAGACCCAGTACTTC.

This clonotype was found a few times. The CDR3 reads CASSLEGWASGNEQFF. The CDR3 DNA is TGTGCCAGCAGCTTAGAAGGATGGGCTAGCGGCAATGAGCAGTTCTTC. This chain uses TRBV11-3 with TRBJ2-1, with 7 bases matching TRBD2. V gave up 0 bases and J gave up 6 bases; unmatched junction bases: 8. CDR3 size: 16 residues. The germline V gene has CDR1 SGHNT and CDR2 YENEEA. The full variable domain, its missing parts supplied by reference TRBV11-3 and TRBJ2-1, is EAGVVQSPRYKIIEKKQPVAFWCNPISGHNTLYWYLQNLGQGPELLIRYENEEAVDDSQLPKDRFSAERLKGVDSTLKIQPAELGDSAVYLCASSLEGWASGNEQFFGPGTRLTVL.

The chain carries TRBV28 and TRBJ2-5; D might be TRBD1 (5 bases). Trimming took 2 bases from V and 1 from J, leaving 14 bases between them. The germline V gene has CDR1 MDHEN and CDR2 SYDVKM. CDR3 length: 16 residues. The CDR3 is CASSLRQTMGQETQYF. The CDR3 coding sequence is TGTGCCAGCAGTTTAAGACAGACGATGGGCCAAGAGACCCAGTACTTC.

In this sample, this clonotype turned up a few times. This chain uses TRBV20-1 with TRBJ2-7; D may be TRBD2 (5 bases). The CDR3 spans 16 residues. Trimming removed 0 bases from V and 3 bases from J, with 18 bases in between. The germline V gene encodes CDR1 DFQATT and CDR2 SNEGSKA (reference sequence). The CDR3 reads CSARDLPHLDYYEQYV. The CDR3 DNA reads as TGCAGTGCTAGAGACCTCCCCCACCTAGACTACTACGAGCAGTACGTC.

The chain links TRBV3-1 to TRBJ2-7, with D possibly being TRBD1 or TRBD2 (5 bases each). The CDR3 runs to 14 residues. The V and J ends lost 4 bases and 6 bases respectively, with 16 bases between them. From germline, CDR1 is LGHDT and CDR2 YNNKEL (reference sequence). CDR3: CASSLRGGAPEQYF. The CDR3 coding sequence is TGTGCCAGCAGCCTTCGGGGCGGTGCCCCCGAGCAGTACTTC.

This clonotype was counted at least ten times. The chain joins TRBV29-1 to TRBJ2-3; no clear D. Trimming took 5 bases from V and 2 from J, leaving 11 bases between them. Germline V gives CDR1 SQVTM, CDR2 ANQGSEA. This CDR3 comprises 13 residues. The CDR3 here is CSVPRTTTDTQYF. For the CDR3, the DNA is TGCAGCGTTCCAAGGACCACCACAGATACGCAGTATTTT.

This clonotype was counted a few times. The V call is TRBV6-1, the J call TRBJ1-1; 12 nucleotides line up with TRBD1. Unmatched junction bases numbered 14, after V lost 7 bases and J lost 5 bases. The CDR3 has 17 residues. Germline CDR1 and CDR2: MNHNS and SASEGT. This chain's CDR3 is CASNPSGTGGAMTEAFF. The DNA of the CDR3 is TGTGCCAGCAACCCCTCGGGGACAGGGGGCGCAATGACTGAAGCTTTCTTT.

This clonotype occurred a few times. The V call is TRBV2, the J call TRBJ2-1; D is uncertain. CDR1 and CDR2 from the germline V gene are SNHLY and FYNNEI. Trimming shortened V by 7 bases and J by 0 bases, and 10 bases separated the two germline ends. There are 14 residues in the CDR3. CDR3 nucleotide sequence: TGTGCCAGCATAGGAAGAAGCTCCTACAATGAGCAGTTCTTC. It translates to CASIGRSSYNEQFF.

This clonotype was detected ten times or more. J is TRBJ2-4 and V is TRBV24-1, with 8 bases lining up with TRBD2. Losses at the gene ends were 3 bases for V and 6 bases for J; bases not matched to a gene: 6. CDR3 size: 15 residues. The germline V gene encodes CDR1 KGHDR and CDR2 SFDVKD. CDR3 in amino acids: CATSDSPGGRNIQYF. In DNA form, the CDR3 reads TGTGCCACCAGTGATAGCCCGGGGGGGAGAAACATTCAGTACTTC.

This clonotype was counted a few times. The rearrangement uses TRBV5-1 and TRBJ2-1; TRBD1 is a possible D gene (6 bases). Germline-derived CDR1 and CDR2 are SGHRS and YFSETQ. This CDR3 has 13 amino acids. Trimming cost V 5 bases and J 2 bases, with 8 bases left between them. CDR3 DNA: TGCGCCAGCAGTTGGGGGCCCTACAATGAGCAGTTCTTC. It yields the protein CASSWGPYNEQFF.

This chain connects TRBV20-1 to TRBJ2-7; 8 nucleotides match TRBD1. The CDR3 has 14 amino acids. Germline CDR1 DFQATT, CDR2 SNEGSKA (reference sequence). V lost 5 bases, J lost 3 bases, and 9 bases stayed unmatched. CDR3 sequence reads: CSAQDRVVGYEQYF. CDR3 nucleotides: TGCAGTGCTCAGGACAGGGTGGTAGGCTACGAGCAGTACTTC.

This clonotype was counted between two and nine times. This chain connects TRBV5-1 to TRBJ2-3; D remains ambiguous. The CDR3 spans 13 residues. Germline V gene lookup returns CDR1 SGHRS and CDR2 YFSETQ. Trimming pared 7 bases from V and 3 bases from J, leaving 12 bases between. CDR3 amino acids: CASGLEWTDTQYF. For the CDR3, the DNA is TGCGCCAGCGGCCTGGAGTGGACAGATACGCAGTATTTT.

This clonotype was counted a few times. CDR3 DNA: TGTGCCAGCAGCTTGGTTGGCGAGAGCTCCTACAATGAGCAGTTCTTC. It translates to CASSLVGESSYNEQFF. This sequence joins TRBV7-9 and TRBJ2-1; D gene uncertain. Per germline, CDR1 SEHNR and CDR2 FQNEAQ (reference sequence). The CDR3 contains 16 residues. Trimming shortened V by 3 bases and J by 0 bases, and 12 bases separated the two germline ends.